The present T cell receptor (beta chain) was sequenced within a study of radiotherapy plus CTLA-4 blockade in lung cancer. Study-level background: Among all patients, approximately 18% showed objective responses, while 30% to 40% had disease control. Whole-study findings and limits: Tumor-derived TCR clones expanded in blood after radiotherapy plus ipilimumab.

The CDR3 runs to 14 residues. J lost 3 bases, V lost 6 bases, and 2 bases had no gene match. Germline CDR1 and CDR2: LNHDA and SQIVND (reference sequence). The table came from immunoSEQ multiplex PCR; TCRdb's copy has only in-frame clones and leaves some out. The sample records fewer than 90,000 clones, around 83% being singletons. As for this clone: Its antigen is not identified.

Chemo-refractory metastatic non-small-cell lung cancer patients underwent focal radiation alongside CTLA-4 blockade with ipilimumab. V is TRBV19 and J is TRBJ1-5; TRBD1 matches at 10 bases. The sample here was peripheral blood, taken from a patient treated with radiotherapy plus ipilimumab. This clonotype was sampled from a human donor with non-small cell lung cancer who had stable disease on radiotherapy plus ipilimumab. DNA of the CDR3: TGTGCCAGTAGGGGACAGGGGCCCAATCAGCCCCAGCATTTT. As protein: CASRGQGPNQPQHF.